This TCR beta chain was identified during a study of regulatory and conventional T cells in RAG deficiency. Only in-frame clones appear in the TCRdb table, and some are missing; sequencing was by immunoSEQ multiplex PCR. The table records more than 30,000 clones, 85% to 90% of them present only once. General study results and limits: Omenn syndrome and CID/AS patients had roughly 100-fold fewer unique Treg TCR beta sequences, versus approximately 10-fold elsewhere. Shorter CDR3s in all patient subsets; >75% Treg-Tconv overlap in Omenn. Shannon entropy was markedly lower and Simpson indices higher in RAG-deficient patients than control T-cell subsets.

Details on this clone: Its target is unknown.

This sample was also put to use in a study of regulatory T cells. That study adds: Primers: 52 TRBV forward and 13 TRBJ reverse.

Source material: CD8+ T cells sorted from blood. This clonotype was sampled from a human donor in good health.

DNA of the CDR3: TGTGCCAGCAGCTTTTCCCCCCTTCTCTACAATGAGCAGTTCTTC. It is translated as CASSFSPLLYNEQFF. This sequence joins TRBV5-5 and TRBJ2-1, with D unclear. The CDR3 extends over 15 amino acids. The germline V gene encodes CDR1 SGHKS and CDR2 YYEKEE (reference sequence). V dropped 2 bases and J dropped 3 bases, with 12 bases sitting between them.